The rows below give T cell receptor beta chains drawn from one sample of a study of chemoradiotherapy in HPV16-positive cancers. The data were produced by immunoSEQ multiplex PCR, yet TCRdb's version contains in-frame clones alone and is incomplete. This table has approximately 52,000 clones, 90% appearing once. This sample comprised blood, obtained from a patient who underwent chemoradiotherapy. All receptors come from a human donor with HPV-associated anogenital cancer. Each CDR3 is given with its conserved first and last residue. The D gene is left open where the match is weak. Not every row has a clone size; where given, it reads once, few, many or a size class.

d_call	clone_size	v_call	j_call	cdr3_nt	cdr3_aa
.	.	TRBV6-5	TRBJ1-1	TGTGCCAGCAGTTTATGGGGCGAGGACACTGAAGCTTTCTTT	CASSLWGEDTEAFF
.	.	TRBV5-6	TRBJ2-7	TGTGCCAGCAGTCCGAGGATTTTGAACTACGAGCAGTACTTC	CASSPRILNYEQYF
TRBD1	.	TRBV7-9	TRBJ1-4	TGTGCCAGCAGCCCCTCACAGGGGGCACGTCTGGAAAACTTGTTTTTT	CASSPSQGARLENLFF
.	.	TRBV14	TRBJ1-2	TGTGCCAGCAGCCAAGATCGAAGGGCCGGCTACACCTTC	CASSQDRRAGYTF
TRBD1	.	TRBV5-1	TRBJ1-6	TGCGCCAGCAGTCCCCTTCGACAGGGAGATTCACCCCTCCACTTT	CASSPLRQGDSPLHF
.	.	TRBV30	TRBJ1-2	TGTGCCTGGAGTGTAGCTCCGAGTGGCTACACCTTC	CAWSVAPSGYTF
.	once	TRBV6-5	TRBJ1-3	TGTGCCAGCAGTCTACAGTTCCAATCGGGAAACACCATATATTTT	CASSLQFQSGNTIYF
TRBD2	.	TRBV19	TRBJ2-4	TGTGCCAGTAGTAGTAGCGGGAGGGCCATTGCGGCGCTCAAAAACATTCAGTACTTC	CASSSSGRAIAALKNIQYF
.	.	TRBV7-6	TRBJ2-6	TGTGCCAGCAGCGCAGGGGCGCCGAGCTCTGGGGCCAACGTCCTGACTTTC	CASSAGAPSSGANVLTF
TRBD2	.	TRBV4-2	TRBJ2-3	TGTGCCAGCAGCCAAGATTTTAGCGGGGGCCCCACAGATACGCAGTATTTT	CASSQDFSGGPTDTQYF
TRBD1	once	TRBV5-1	TRBJ1-4	TGCGCCAGCAGCCCGGGACAGGGGGCCTCAAATGAAAAACTGTTTTTT	CASSPGQGASNEKLFF